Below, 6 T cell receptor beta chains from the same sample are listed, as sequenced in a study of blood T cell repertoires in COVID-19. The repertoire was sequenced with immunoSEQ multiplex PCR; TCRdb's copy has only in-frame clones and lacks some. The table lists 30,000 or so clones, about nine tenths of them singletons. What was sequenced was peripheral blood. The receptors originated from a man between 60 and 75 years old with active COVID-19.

CDR3 loop: CASSLVAGSTEAFF. CDR3 nucleotides: TGTGCCAGCAGCTTAGTTGCTGGGAGCACTGAAGCTTTCTTT. This chain joins TRBV11-2 and TRBJ1-1; D unclear. Trimming left V 1 base short and J 4 bases short, with 10 bases between. This CDR3 comprises 14 residues. The germline gives CDR1 SGHAT, CDR2 FQNNGV.

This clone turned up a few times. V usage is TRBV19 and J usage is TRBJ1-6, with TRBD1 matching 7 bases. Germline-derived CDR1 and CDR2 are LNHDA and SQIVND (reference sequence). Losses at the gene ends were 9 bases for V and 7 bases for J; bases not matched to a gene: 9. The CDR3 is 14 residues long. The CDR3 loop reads CASTTGSPNSPLHF. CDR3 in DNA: TGTGCCAGCACGACAGGGTCCCCGAATTCACCCCTCCACTTT.

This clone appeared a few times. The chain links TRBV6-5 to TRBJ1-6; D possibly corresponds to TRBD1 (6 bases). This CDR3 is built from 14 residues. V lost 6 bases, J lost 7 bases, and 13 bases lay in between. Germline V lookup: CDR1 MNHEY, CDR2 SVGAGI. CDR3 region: CASRTDSSNSPLHF. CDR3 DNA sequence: TGTGCCAGCAGAACGGACAGCTCAAATTCACCCCTCCACTTT.

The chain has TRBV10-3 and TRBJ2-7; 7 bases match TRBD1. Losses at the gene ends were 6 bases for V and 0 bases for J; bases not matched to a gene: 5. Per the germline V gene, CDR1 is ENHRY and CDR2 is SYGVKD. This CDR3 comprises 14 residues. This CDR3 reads CAIRKGQNSYEQYF. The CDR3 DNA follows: TGTGCCATCAGGAAGGGACAGAACTCCTACGAGCAGTACTTC.

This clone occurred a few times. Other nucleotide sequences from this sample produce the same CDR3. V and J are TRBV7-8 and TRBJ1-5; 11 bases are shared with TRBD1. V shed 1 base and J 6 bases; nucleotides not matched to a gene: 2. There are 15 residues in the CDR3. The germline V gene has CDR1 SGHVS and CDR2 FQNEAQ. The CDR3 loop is CASSLGTGGGQPQHF. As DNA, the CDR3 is TGTGCCAGCAGCTTAGGGACAGGGGGCGGTCAGCCCCAGCATTTT.

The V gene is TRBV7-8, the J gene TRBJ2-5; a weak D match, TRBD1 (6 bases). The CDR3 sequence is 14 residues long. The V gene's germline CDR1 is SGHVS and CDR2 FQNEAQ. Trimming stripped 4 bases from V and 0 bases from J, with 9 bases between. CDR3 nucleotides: TGTGCCAGCAGCTCTACAGGGTACCAAGAGACCCAGTACTTC. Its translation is CASSSTGYQETQYF. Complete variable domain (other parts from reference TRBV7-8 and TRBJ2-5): GAGVSQSPRYKVAKRGQDVALRCDPISGHVSLFWYQQALGQGPEFLTYFQNEAQLDKSGLPSDRFFAERPEGSVSTLKIQRTQQEDSAVYLCASSSTGYQETQYFGPGTRLLVL.